This T cell receptor beta chain was profiled in a study of T cell changes during pregnancy in multiple sclerosis (dated by TCRdb to the late 2010s). With regard to the full study: The study examined how the T cell repertoire changed over the course of pregnancy in women with multiple sclerosis.

Germline trimming amounts to 1 base on V and 10 bases on J, with 4 as the count of junction bases outside the gene matches. From the cysteine through the phenylalanine, the CDR3 covers 13 amino acids. The only DNA kept is the CDR3, 39 bases in frame from the first base. From a lookup of the germline V gene, CDR1 and CDR2 are SGHTA and FQGTGA. The library was obtained by the immunoSEQ multiplex PCR assay. TCRdb holds this immuneACCESS table with in-frame rearrangements only. Some clones are missing; in checked studies, unresolved V genes explain under half, and the rest has no known cause. The sample table lists tens of thousands of clones, around 90% of them with a count of one. About 3.8% of the sample is taken by the ten largest. A word on this clone: Its antigen remains undetermined. The input lacks base qualities; no much larger clone sits a single base away.

This clonotype was sampled from a female donor with multiple sclerosis, enrolled in a pregnancy study. Rearrangement joined TRBV7-3 to TRBJ2-3; 8 junctional bases match TRBD2. The source material was CD8+ T cells from peripheral blood mononuclear cells, sampled in the third trimester of pregnancy. The CDR3 amino acid sequence is: CASSLMWTSPQYF. DNA sequence: TGTGCCAGCAGCTTAATGTGGACTAGCCCGCAGTATTTT.